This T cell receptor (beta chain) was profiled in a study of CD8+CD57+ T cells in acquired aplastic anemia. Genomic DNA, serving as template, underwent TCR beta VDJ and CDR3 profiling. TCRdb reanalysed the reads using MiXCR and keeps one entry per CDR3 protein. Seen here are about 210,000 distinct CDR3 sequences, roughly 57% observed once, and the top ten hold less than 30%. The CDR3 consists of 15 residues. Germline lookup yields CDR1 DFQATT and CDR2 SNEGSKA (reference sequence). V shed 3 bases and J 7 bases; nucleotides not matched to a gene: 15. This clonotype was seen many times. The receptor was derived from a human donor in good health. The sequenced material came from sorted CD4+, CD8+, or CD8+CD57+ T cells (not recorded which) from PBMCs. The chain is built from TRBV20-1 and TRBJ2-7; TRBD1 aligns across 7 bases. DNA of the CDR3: TGCAGTGCTAGGGCCGCGACAGGGTCCCCGCTTGAGCAGTACTTC. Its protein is CSARAATGSPLEQYF.